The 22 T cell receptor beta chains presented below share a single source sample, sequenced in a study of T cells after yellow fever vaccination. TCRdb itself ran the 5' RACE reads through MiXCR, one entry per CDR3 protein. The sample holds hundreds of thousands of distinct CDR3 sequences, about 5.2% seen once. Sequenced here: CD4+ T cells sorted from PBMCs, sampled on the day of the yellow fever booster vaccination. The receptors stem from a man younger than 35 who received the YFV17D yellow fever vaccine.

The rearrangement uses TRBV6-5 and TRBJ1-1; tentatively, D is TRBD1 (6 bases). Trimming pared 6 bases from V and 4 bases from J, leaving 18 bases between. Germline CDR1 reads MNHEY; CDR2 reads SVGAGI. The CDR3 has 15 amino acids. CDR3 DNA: TGTGCCAGCAGCCAGGGTGGCGGGGGCACCACTGAAGCTTTCTTT. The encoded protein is CASSQGGGGTTEAFF.

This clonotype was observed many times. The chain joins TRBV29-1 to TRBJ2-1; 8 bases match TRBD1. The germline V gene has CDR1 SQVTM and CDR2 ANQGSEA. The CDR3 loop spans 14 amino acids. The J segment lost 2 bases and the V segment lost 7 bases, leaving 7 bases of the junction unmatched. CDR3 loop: CSATRDRTYNEQFF. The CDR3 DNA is TGCAGCGCCACTAGGGACAGGACCTACAATGAGCAGTTCTTC.

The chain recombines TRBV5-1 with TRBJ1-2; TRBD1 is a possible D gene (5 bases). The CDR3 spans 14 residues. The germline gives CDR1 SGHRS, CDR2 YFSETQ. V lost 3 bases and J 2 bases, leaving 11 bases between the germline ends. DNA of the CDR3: TGCGCCAGCAGCTCGGAACGGGGGAACTATGGCTACACCTTC. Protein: CASSSERGNYGYTF.

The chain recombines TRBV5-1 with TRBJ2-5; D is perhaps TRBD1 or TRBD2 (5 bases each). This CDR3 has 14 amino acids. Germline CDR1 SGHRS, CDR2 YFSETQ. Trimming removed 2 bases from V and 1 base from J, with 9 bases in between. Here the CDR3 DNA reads TGCGCCAGCAGCTTTCCCGGGACCCAAGAGACCCAGTACTTC. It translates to CASSFPGTQETQYF.

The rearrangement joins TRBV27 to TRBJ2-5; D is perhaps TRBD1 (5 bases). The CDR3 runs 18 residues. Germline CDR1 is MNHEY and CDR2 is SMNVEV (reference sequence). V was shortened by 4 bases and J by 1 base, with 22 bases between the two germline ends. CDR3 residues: CASSSVVRTPAFQETQYF. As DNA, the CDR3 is TGTGCCAGCAGTTCTGTCGTCCGGACACCGGCCTTCCAAGAGACCCAGTACTTC.

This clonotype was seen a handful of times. The CDR3 reads CSAGKGAGYGYTF. CDR3 DNA sequence: TGCAGTGCTGGCAAGGGGGCCGGTTATGGCTACACCTTC. This rearrangement joins TRBV20-1 to TRBJ1-2, with 7 bases identical to TRBD1. The J segment lost 5 bases and the V segment lost 5 bases, leaving 8 bases of the junction unmatched. This CDR3 is built from 13 residues. Germline V gives CDR1 DFQATT, CDR2 SNEGSKA (reference sequence).

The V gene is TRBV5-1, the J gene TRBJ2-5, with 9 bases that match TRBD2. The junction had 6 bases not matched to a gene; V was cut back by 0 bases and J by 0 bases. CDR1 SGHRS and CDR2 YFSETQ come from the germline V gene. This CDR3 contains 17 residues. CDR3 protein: CASSLGLAGAHQETQYF. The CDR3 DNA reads TGCGCCAGCAGCTTGGGATTAGCGGGGGCCCACCAAGAGACCCAGTACTTC.

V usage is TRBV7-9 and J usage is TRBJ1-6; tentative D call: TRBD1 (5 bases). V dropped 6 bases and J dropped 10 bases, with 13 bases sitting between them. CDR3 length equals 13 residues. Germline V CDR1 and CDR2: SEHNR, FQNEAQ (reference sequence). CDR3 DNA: TGTGCCAGCAGTGCAGGGCGGAGATCACCCCTCCACTTT. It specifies CASSAGRRSPLHF.

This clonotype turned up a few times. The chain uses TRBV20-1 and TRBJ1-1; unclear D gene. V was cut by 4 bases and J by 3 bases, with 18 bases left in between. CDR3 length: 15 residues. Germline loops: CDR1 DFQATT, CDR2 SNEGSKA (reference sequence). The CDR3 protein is CSAIRVGNLYTEAFF. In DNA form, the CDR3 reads TGCAGTGCTATCCGGGTTGGGAACCTTTACACTGAAGCTTTCTTT.

DNA for the CDR3: TGTGCCAGCAGTTCTCAGTACGGTGAGCAGTACTTC. Translating it yields CASSSQYGEQYF. V gene TRBV27 combines with J gene TRBJ2-7; D is unclear. The V gene lost 4 bases and the J gene lost 7 bases, with 11 bases spanning the gap. Germline assignment: CDR1 MNHEY and CDR2 SMNVEV (reference sequence). The CDR3 totals 12 residues.

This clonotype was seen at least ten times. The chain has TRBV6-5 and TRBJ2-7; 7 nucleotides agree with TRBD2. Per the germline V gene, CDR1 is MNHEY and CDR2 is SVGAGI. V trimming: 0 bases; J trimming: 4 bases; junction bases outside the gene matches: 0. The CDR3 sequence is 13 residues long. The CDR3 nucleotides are TGTGCCAGCAGTTACTCGCGGGGGTACGAGCAGTACGTC. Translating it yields CASSYSRGYEQYV.

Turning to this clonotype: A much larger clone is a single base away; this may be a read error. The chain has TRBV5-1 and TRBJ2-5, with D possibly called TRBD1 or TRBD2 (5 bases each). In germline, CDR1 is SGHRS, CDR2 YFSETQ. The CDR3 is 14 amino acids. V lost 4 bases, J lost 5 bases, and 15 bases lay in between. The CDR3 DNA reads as TGCGCCAGCAGCCAGGGACCCTCCGTTGAGACCCAGTACTTC. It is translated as CASSQGPSVETQYF.

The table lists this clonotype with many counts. The CDR3 region is CATSDPGTGNTGELFF. DNA for the CDR3: TGTGCCACCAGTGATCCTGGGACAGGGAACACCGGGGAGCTGTTTTTT. V and J are TRBV24-1 and TRBJ2-2; 8 positions match TRBD1. This CDR3 comprises 16 residues. Germline V gene lookup returns CDR1 KGHDR and CDR2 SFDVKD. The ends lost 3 bases at V and 1 base at J; junction bases unmatched: 3.

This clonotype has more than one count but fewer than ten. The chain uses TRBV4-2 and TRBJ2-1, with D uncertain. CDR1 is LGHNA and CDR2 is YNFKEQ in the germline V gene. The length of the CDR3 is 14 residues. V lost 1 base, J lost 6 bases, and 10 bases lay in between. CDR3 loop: CASSQVNSLNEQFF. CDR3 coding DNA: TGTGCCAGCAGCCAAGTTAACAGCCTCAATGAGCAGTTCTTC.

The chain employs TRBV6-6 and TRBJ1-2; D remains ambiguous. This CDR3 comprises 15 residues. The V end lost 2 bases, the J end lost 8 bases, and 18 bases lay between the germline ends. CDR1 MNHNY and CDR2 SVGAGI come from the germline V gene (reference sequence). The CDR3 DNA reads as TGTGCCAGCAGTTACACCGACGGACCCCAAAAGGGCTACACCTTC. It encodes CASSYTDGPQKGYTF.

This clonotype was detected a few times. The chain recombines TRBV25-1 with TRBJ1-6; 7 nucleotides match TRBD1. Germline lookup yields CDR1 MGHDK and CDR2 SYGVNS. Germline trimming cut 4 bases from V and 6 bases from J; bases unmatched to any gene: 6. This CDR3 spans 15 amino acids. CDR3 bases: TGTGCCAGCAGTGGGCATGGGACAGTTAATTCACCCCTCCACTTT. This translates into CASSGHGTVNSPLHF.

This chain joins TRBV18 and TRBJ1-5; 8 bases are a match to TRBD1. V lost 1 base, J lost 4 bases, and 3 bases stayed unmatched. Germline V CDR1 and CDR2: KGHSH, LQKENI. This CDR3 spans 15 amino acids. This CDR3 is CASSPLTGVNQPQHF. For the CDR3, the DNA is TGTGCCAGCTCACCACTGACAGGGGTGAATCAGCCCCAGCATTTT.

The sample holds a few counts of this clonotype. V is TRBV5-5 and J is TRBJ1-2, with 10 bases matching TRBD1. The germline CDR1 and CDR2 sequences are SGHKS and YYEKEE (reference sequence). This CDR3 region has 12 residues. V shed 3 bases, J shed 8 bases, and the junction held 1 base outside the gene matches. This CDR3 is CASSWDRGGYTF. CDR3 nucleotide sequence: TGTGCCAGCAGCTGGGACAGGGGAGGCTACACCTTC.

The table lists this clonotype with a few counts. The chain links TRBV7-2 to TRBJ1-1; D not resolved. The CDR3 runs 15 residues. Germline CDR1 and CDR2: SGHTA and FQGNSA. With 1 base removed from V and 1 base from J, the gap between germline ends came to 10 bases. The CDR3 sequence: CASSLGPAPNTEAFF. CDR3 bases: TGTGCCAGCAGCTTAGGCCCAGCCCCGAACACTGAAGCTTTCTTT.

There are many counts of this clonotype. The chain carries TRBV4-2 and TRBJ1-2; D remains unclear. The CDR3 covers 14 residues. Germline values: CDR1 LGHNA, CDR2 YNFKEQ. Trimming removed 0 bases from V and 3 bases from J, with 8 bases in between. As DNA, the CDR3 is TGTGCCAGCAGCCAAGATCCTTTGGACTATGGCTACACCTTC. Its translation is CASSQDPLDYGYTF.

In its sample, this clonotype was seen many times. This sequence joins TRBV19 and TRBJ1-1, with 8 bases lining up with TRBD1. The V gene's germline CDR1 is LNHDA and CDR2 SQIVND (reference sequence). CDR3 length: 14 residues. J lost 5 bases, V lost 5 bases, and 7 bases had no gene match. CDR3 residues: CASSRQGLLTEAFF. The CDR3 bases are TGTGCCAGTAGTCGACAGGGGTTGCTTACTGAAGCTTTCTTT.

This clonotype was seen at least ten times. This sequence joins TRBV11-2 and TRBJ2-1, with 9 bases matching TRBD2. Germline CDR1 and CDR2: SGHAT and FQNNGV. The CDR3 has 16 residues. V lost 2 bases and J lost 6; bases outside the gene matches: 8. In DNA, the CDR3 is TGTGCCAGCAGCTTAAATCCCCTAGCGGGGATCAATGAGCAGTTCTTC. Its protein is CASSLNPLAGINEQFF.